This T cell receptor beta chain came from a study of shared clonotypes between healthy human individuals. TCRdb's copy holds only in-frame clones and misses some; the assay was immunoSEQ multiplex PCR. Here the sample spans some 790,000 clones, over 55% being singletons. General observations from the study: Sampling included only blood; tissue repertoires likely differ.

This clone occurred many times. Its specificity is unknown. V was cut by 1 base and J by 1 base, with 8 bases left in between. The CDR3 loop spans 15 amino acids. Per the germline V gene, CDR1 is SEHNR and CDR2 is FQNEAQ (reference sequence). The sample taken for sequencing was memory CD4+ T cells sorted from blood. Subset reported: CD45RA-negative fraction. The receptor's source is a woman in her thirties in good health. The rearrangement joins TRBV7-9 to TRBJ1-3; a possible D gene is TRBD1 (6 bases). The chain's CDR3 is CASSLGGASGNTIYF. The DNA of the CDR3 is TGTGCCAGCAGCTTAGGGGGGGCTTCTGGAAACACCATATATTTT.